This is a list of T cell receptor beta chains from one sample in a study of blood T cell repertoires in COVID-19. Sequencing used immunoSEQ multiplex PCR; TCRdb keeps in-frame clones, though not all of them. Of roughly 260,000 clones listed, 88% are singletons. The sample was peripheral blood. These receptor sequences come from a woman aged 25 to 39 with COVID-19, enrolled during active disease. Both conserved end residues are part of each CDR3. A D gene is named only where the DNA matches it firmly. Size values are once, few and many counts, or a class for expanded clones, and some rows have none.

d_call,v_call,j_call,clone_size,cdr3_nt,cdr3_aa
-,TRBV7-2,TRBJ2-1,once,TGTGCCAGCAGCTTATATGAGGCTAGCGTTTACAATGAGCAGTTCTTC,CASSLYEASVYNEQFF
-,TRBV10-3,TRBJ1-1,-,TGTGCCATCAGTGAGGGACTCTGGGTGAACACTGAAGCTTTCTTT,CAISEGLWVNTEAFF
-,TRBV30,TRBJ2-3,-,TGTGCCTGGAGTGTACGACTTTCGTTTAGCACAGATACGCAGTATTTT,CAWSVRLSFSTDTQYF
-,TRBV28,TRBJ2-3,-,TGTGCCAGCAGTCCGACAGGTTTATTGACAGATACGCAGTATTTT,CASSPTGLLTDTQYF
TRBD2,TRBV7-2,TRBJ2-3,-,TGTGCCAGCAGCCCCCGGACTAGCGGGAGGGCAGATACGCAGTATTTT,CASSPRTSGRADTQYF
-,TRBV7-9,TRBJ1-2,-,TGTGCCAGCAGCCTCGACACGCTCTATGGCTACACCTTC,CASSLDTLYGYTF
TRBD1,TRBV7-6,TRBJ1-1,-,TGTGCCAGCAGCAACAGGGGGCGGACTGAAGCTTTCTTT,CASSNRGRTEAFF
-,TRBV29-1,TRBJ1-1,-,TGCAGCGCTGACGGACACTTGACTGAAGCTTTCTTT,CSADGHLTEAFF
TRBD1,TRBV27,TRBJ1-5,-,TGTGCCAGCAGTTCTTATGTAACAGGGGGCCTTCAGCCCCAGCATTTT,CASSSYVTGGLQPQHF
TRBD1,TRBV5-6,TRBJ2-6,-,TGTGCCAGCAGCTTGGGGACAGGGATGGCCGGGGCCAACGTCCTGACTTTC,CASSLGTGMAGANVLTF
-,TRBV7-8,TRBJ2-3,-,TGTGCCAGCAGTCTACAGGGAGTTAGCACAGATACGCAGTATTTT,CASSLQGVSTDTQYF
TRBD1,TRBV4-2,TRBJ2-2,once,TGTGCCAGCAGCCCAACACTGGGACAGGGCCCCGGGGAGCTGTTTTTT,CASSPTLGQGPGELFF
-,TRBV19,TRBJ2-1,-,TGTGCCAGTAGTCCCCGCTCCATAGCTTCCTCCTACAATGAGCAGTTCTTC,CASSPRSIASSYNEQFF
-,TRBV21-1,TRBJ2-5,-,TGTGCCAGCAGCCAAATTTCCTATGGGACAGGGGGCGTAGAAGAGACCCAGTACTTC,CASSQISYGTGGVEETQYF
TRBD2,TRBV5-6,TRBJ2-1,-,TGTGCCAGCAGCTGGACTAGCGGGAGTTTCGGGGAGCAGTTCTTC,CASSWTSGSFGEQFF
TRBD1,TRBV15,TRBJ1-5,-,TGTGCCACCAGCAGAGGCGGGACAGGGTATCAGCCCCAGCATTTT,CATSRGGTGYQPQHF
-,TRBV5-4,TRBJ2-1,once,TGTGCCAGCAGCTTGGGACTAGTAAGTGAGCAGTTCTTC,CASSLGLVSEQFF
-,TRBV7-9,TRBJ2-7,-,TGTGCCAGCAGCAAACTCGGGTACGAGCAGTACTTC,CASSKLGYEQYF
-,TRBV19,TRBJ2-7,-,TGTGCCAGTAGTCGCCCCGGTGGCAGGGTCTCCTACGAGCAGTACTTC,CASSRPGGRVSYEQYF
-,TRBV18,TRBJ2-1,-,TGTGCCAGCTCACCACCCTACGGGAGCTCCTACAATGAGCAGTTCTTC,CASSPPYGSSYNEQFF
-,TRBV24-1,TRBJ2-7,-,TGTGCCACCAGTGACCCGGGGGGCAGCTCCTACGAGCAGTACTTC,CATSDPGGSSYEQYF
-,TRBV12-3/TRBV12-4,TRBJ2-5,-,TGTGCCAGCAGCCCAGGACAGAAAGAGACCCAGTACTTC,CASSPGQKETQYF
-,TRBV5-1,TRBJ2-1,-,TGCGCCAGCAGCTTGGTCGAGGCGGGCCCTTACAATGAGCAGTTCTTC,CASSLVEAGPYNEQFF
-,TRBV15,TRBJ1-2,-,TGTGCCACCAGCAGGGACAGATCTATCTATGGCTACACCTTC,CATSRDRSIYGYTF
-,TRBV3-1/TRBV3-2,TRBJ1-1,-,TGTGCCAGCAGCCAAGGGGTCGATAAGGAGCTCTTT,CASSQGVDKELF
TRBD2,TRBV5-4,TRBJ2-5,-,TGTGCCAGCAGTTCAATAGCGGGAGAAGAGACCCAGTACTTC,CASSSIAGEETQYF
TRBD2,TRBV6-6,TRBJ2-1,-,TGTGCCAGCAGACCTGGACTAGCGGGAGGGGGGTTCTTC,CASRPGLAGGGFF
-,TRBV18,TRBJ2-7,-,TGTGCCAGCTCACCCACACAGATCTACGAGCAGTACTTC,CASSPTQIYEQYF
-,TRBV12-3/TRBV12-4,TRBJ2-5,-,TGTGCCAGCAGACTTCAAGGGGTTGAGACCCAGTACTTC,CASRLQGVETQYF
-,TRBV30,TRBJ2-3,-,TGTGCCTGGAGTGTACCGAGCGGGTCGCCTATTGATACGCAGTATTTT,CAWSVPSGSPIDTQYF
-,TRBV24-1,TRBJ2-3,-,TGTGCCACCGGTGGAGATGCGGATACGCAGTATTTT,CATGGDADTQYF
TRBD2,TRBV5-1,TRBJ2-1,few,TGCGCCAGCAGACAAATAGCGGGAGGCTCCTACAATGAGCAGTTCTTC,CASRQIAGGSYNEQFF
TRBD1,TRBV19,TRBJ1-5,-,TGTGCCAGTAGTATCCCCGGACAGGGGTCCAATCAGCCCCAGCATTTT,CASSIPGQGSNQPQHF
-,TRBV7-2,TRBJ2-1,-,TGTGCCAGCAGCCCCCCGGGTAATGAGCAGTTCTTC,CASSPPGNEQFF
-,TRBV19,TRBJ1-6,-,TGTGCCAGTAGCCTCTCAGGGAATTCACCCCTCCACTTT,CASSLSGNSPLHF
-,TRBV7-2,TRBJ2-7,once,TGTGCCAGCAGCTTAGCGGGGCAGGCGGACTCCTACGAGCAGTACTTC,CASSLAGQADSYEQYF
TRBD1,TRBV30,TRBJ2-7,once,TGTGCCTGGAACCGCGGGACAGGGAACTACGAGCAGTACTTC,CAWNRGTGNYEQYF
TRBD1,TRBV5-1,TRBJ2-7,-,TGCGCCAGCAGCTTGAACTTTGGGCAGGGGGCGGGAAGCGAGCAGTACTTC,CASSLNFGQGAGSEQYF
TRBD2,TRBV10-3,TRBJ2-1,-,TGTGCCTCCAAAGAGGGGCCTAGCGGCCCCTTGGGCAATGAGCAGTTCTTC,CASKEGPSGPLGNEQFF
TRBD1,TRBV4-1,TRBJ1-6,-,TGCGCCAGCAGCCAAGTTGATAGGGGGCAGGCCTATAATTCACCCCTCCACTTT,CASSQVDRGQAYNSPLHF
-,TRBV24-1,TRBJ2-2,once,TGTGCCACCAGTGATTTGCCTCCCGGGGTATCCAACACCGGGGAGCTGTTTTTT,CATSDLPPGVSNTGELFF
-,TRBV15,TRBJ1-5,-,TGTGCCACCAGCAGAGACGGCGGGGGGCGATTTCAGCCCCAGCATTTT,CATSRDGGGRFQPQHF
-,TRBV18,TRBJ2-2,-,TGTGCCAGCTCACCACCGACCAGGGAAGGGACCGGGGAGCTGTTTTTT,CASSPPTREGTGELFF
-,TRBV29-1,TRBJ1-2,-,TGCAGCGTTGAAACAGGGCTTCACTATGGCTACACCTTC,CSVETGLHYGYTF
TRBD2,TRBV7-9,TRBJ2-3,-,TGTGCCAGCAGCTTAGGTGGGAGGGCCTCAGATACGCAGTATTTT,CASSLGGRASDTQYF
TRBD2,TRBV2,TRBJ2-1,-,TGTGCCAGCAGGGCCGGGACTAGCGAAGACAATGAGCAGTTCTTC,CASRAGTSEDNEQFF
TRBD2,TRBV27,TRBJ2-3,once,TGTGCCAGCAGTTTACTAGCGGGGCCCACAGATACGCAGTATTTT,CASSLLAGPTDTQYF
-,TRBV6-4,TRBJ2-6,few,TGTGCCAGCTCGCCAGGGGCCTCTGGGGCCAACGTCCTGACTTTC,CASSPGASGANVLTF
TRBD1,TRBV5-4,TRBJ1-6,-,TGTGCCAGCCGTCGACAGGGGGCGGAGGCACCCCTCCACTTT,CASRRQGAEAPLHF
TRBD2,TRBV9,TRBJ2-7,few,TGTGCCAGCAGCGGTTCAAGCGGGAGGGCCGGCGAGCAGTACTTC,CASSGSSGRAGEQYF
-,TRBV6-5,TRBJ2-1,-,TGTGCCAGCCGGCGACAGGCCAACTTATACAATGAGCAGTTCTTC,CASRRQANLYNEQFF
TRBD1,TRBV9,TRBJ2-5,-,TGTGCCAGCAGCGCGGGTCCAGGACAGGGGTGGGAGACCCAGTACTTC,CASSAGPGQGWETQYF
-,TRBV28,TRBJ1-1,-,TGTGCCAGCAGGCAGGACACTGAAGCTTTCTTT,CASRQDTEAFF